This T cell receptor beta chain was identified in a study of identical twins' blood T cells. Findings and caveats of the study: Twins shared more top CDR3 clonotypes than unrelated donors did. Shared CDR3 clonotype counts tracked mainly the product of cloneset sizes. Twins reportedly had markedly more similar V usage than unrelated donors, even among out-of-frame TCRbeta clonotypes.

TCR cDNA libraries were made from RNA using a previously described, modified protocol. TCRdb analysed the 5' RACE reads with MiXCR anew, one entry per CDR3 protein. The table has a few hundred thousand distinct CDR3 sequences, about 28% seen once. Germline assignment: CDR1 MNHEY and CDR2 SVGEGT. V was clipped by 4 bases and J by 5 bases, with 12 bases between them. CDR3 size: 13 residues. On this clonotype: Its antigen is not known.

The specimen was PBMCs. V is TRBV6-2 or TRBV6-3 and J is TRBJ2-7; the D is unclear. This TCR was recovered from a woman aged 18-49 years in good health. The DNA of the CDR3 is TGTGCCAGCAGTTCGAGGACCGACGACGAGCAGTACTTC. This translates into CASSSRTDDEQYF.